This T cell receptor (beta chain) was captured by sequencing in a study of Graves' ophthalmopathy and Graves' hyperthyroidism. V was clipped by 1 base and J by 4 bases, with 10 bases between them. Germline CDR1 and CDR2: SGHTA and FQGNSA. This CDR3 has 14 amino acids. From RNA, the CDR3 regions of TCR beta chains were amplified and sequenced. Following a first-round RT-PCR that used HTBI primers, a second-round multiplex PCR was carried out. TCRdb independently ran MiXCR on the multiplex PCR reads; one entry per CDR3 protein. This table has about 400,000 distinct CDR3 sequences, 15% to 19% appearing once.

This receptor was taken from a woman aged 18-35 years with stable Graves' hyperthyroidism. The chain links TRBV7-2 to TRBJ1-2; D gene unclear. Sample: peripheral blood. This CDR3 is CASSLEAGPYGYTF. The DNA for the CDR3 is TGTGCCAGCAGCTTAGAGGCAGGCCCCTATGGCTACACCTTC.